Detailed here is one T cell receptor beta chain. Its antigen is unknown. Sample time point: cycle 4 day 1 (C4D1), after more than five weeks of nivolumab. Every one of the patients relapsed after autologous stem cell transplantation (brentuximab vedotin exposure was variable). Out of thawed PBMCs, magnetic negative selection purified CD4+ T cells. These data belong to a study of PD-1 blockade in classical Hodgkin lymphoma. Data came from immunoSEQ multiplex PCR; TCRdb stores just in-frame clones and leaves some out. The table lists around 18,000 clones, around 70% of them singletons. Findings of the study overall: Complete responders possessed baseline diversity comparable to newly diagnosed patients. Before treatment, TCR diversity in newly diagnosed patients was reportedly lower than in healthy donors. Among the patients, those starting nivolumab under 1 year after ASCT were excluded. CD4+ TCR diversity, unlike CD8+, climbed significantly by C4D1.

The CDR3 contains 13 residues. Looked up from germline, CDR1 is LNHDA and CDR2 is SQIVND (reference sequence). Trimming cost V 2 bases and J 1 base, with 5 bases left between them. The clonotype was recovered from a human donor with classical Hodgkin lymphoma. V usage is TRBV19 and J usage is TRBJ1-1; D unresolved. Sequenced material: CD4+ T cells from blood, taken before the fourth cycle of nivolumab. The CDR3 here is CASSIKGNTEAFF. CDR3 DNA: TGTGCCAGTAGTATAAAAGGGAACACTGAAGCTTTCTTT.